This T cell receptor (beta chain) came from a study of blood T cell repertoires in COVID-19 (dated by TCRdb to about 2020). Regarding the study in general: Samples from collaborators originated in the United States, Italy and Spain and spanned both the acute and convalescent phases of COVID-19. Samples were obtained from the ongoing ImmuneRACE study (first 160 participants) and from some 1,300 subjects provided by 6 global collaborators. The material from the prospective study consisted of cDNA or gDNA derived from T cells, B-cell-depleted T cells, or PBMCs. Nearly every sample came with metadata listing a de-identified subject ID, COVID-19 status, age in years and sex. The repertoires were released in a freely available public database meant as a resource for research on the immune response to SARS-CoV-2. Where available, HLA class I and class II types were taken from metadata supplied by the sample provider and were not determined by assay-based typing. The dataset comprised deeply sampled blood TCRbeta repertoires from subjects exposed to, actively infected with, or recovered from COVID-19. What the work shows at the level of the full study, not this receptor alone: How much clinical and demographic metadata was included differed by source and by participant, and the metadata was provided uncurated.

Participants in the prospective study were enrolled through a virtual design, were aged roughly 18 to 100 years, and lived in roughly 24 United States geographic areas. In the prospective study, participants were assigned to cohorts based on the clinical history participants reported in a screening survey and a study questionnaire. In the prospective study, whole blood, serum and a nasopharyngeal or oropharyngeal swab were collected from each participant by mobile phlebotomists. Prospective study participants could optionally give additional blood draws and questionnaires over an approximately 2-month period. Before DNA extraction, prospective study blood samples were shipped either frozen or at room temperature. TCRbeta CDR3 regions were amplified from genomic DNA by means of the immunoSEQ Assay, a bias-controlled multiplex PCR. On the study's bioinformatics: The number of nucleated cells in each sample was estimated by amplification of reference gene primers within the assay. To quantify the absolute abundance of each unique TCRbeta CDR3 rearrangement, sequence reads were collapsed and filtered. For each sample, productive Simpson clonality was calculated as the square root of Simpson's diversity index over productive rearrangements. In TCRdb, the immuneACCESS table is reduced to in-frame sequences with V and J assigned. These tables do not hold every clone; where another copy was compared, an unresolved V gene accounts for under half, and the others remain unexplained. Clonal size and the V and J genes are those of that table, whereas D and trimming came from the DNA. Recorded for this sample are approximately 150,000 clones; roughly 90% of them occurred a single time. Of the sample, roughly 1.2% is held by the ten largest clones.

A remark on this clone: The target of this receptor is not known. No base quality values were provided; no much bigger clone lies one nucleotide off.

CDR3 length: 15 amino acids, cysteine to phenylalanine. Only CDR3 DNA is held: 45 bases, read in frame from base 1. Germline trimming amounts to 4 bases on V and 4 bases on J, with 7 as the count of junction bases outside the gene matches. The germline V gene yields SGHTA for CDR1 and FQGNSA for CDR2. Sequencing was done on a sample of PBMCs or T cells enriched from blood (not recorded which). The sequence joins TRBV7-2 to TRBJ2-7; TRBD1 agrees with 10 junctional bases. The receptor was derived from a human donor with acute COVID-19. The donor label of this sample is uncertain. In nucleotides, the sequence is TGTGCCAGCAGCTCGCGAGGGACAGGGGCATACGAGCAGTACTTC. Its protein reads: CASSSRGTGAYEQYF. Reference TRBV7-2 and TRBJ2-7 proteins supply the regions before and after the CDR3; the full variable domain is: GAGVSQSPSNKVTEKGKDVELRCDPISGHTALYWYRQSLGQGLEFLIYFQGNSAPDKSGLPSDRFSAERTGGSVSTLTIQRTQQEDSAVYLCASSSRGTGAYEQYFGPGTRLTVT.